This T cell receptor beta chain stems from a study of blood T cells in healthy people across ages. Findings of the study overall: Roughly linear declines in TCR beta diversity per million T cells occurred with age. Both higher diversity and more naive CD4+ cells marked long-lived donors when set against aged donors.

CDR1 and CDR2 (germline): SGHRS, YFSETQ. This CDR3 comprises 15 residues. The V end was cut by 0 bases, the J end by 2 bases, with 11 bases between. For the second PCR, which ran for 7 to 11 cycles, a sample-barcoded 5' primer and a J-beta primer mix were used. All samples gave at least 2.5 million CDR3-containing paired-end reads. MiXCR, run by TCRdb on the 5' RACE reads, gives a single entry per CDR3 protein. Of about a million distinct CDR3 sequences in the sample, around 48% were seen once. Concerning this clonotype itself: As yet, its antigen is unknown.

The J gene is TRBJ2-5, the V gene TRBV5-1, with TRBD2 as a possible D gene (5 bases). Sequences were obtained from blood. The sequence was collected from a man aged 25-45 years in good health. The CDR3 DNA reads as TGCGCCAGCAGCTTGGCCGGACTTAGGCAAGAGACCCAGTACTTC. Protein: CASSLAGLRQETQYF.